The entry that follows covers one TCR beta chain sequence. The sample belongs to a study of blood T cell repertoires in COVID-19. Turning to the study itself: The origin of the acute and convalescent COVID-19 samples was the United States, Italy and Spain. In each case, the material was cDNA or gDNA derived from T cells, B-cell-depleted T cells, or PBMCs.

TCRdb keeps only in-frame clones here, not all; method: immunoSEQ multiplex PCR. The repertoire consists of 90,000 to 95,000 clones, with more than 70% occurring once and the leading ten covering approximately 4.8%. The CDR3 runs to 15 residues. J lost 7 bases, V lost 3 bases, and 9 bases had no gene match. CDR1 and CDR2 from the germline V gene are SGHRS and YFSETQ. The sequencing input was peripheral blood. The rearrangement joins TRBV5-1 to TRBJ2-2, with 7 bases aligning to TRBD2. This clonotype was obtained from a woman of 80 years or more with active COVID-19. CDR3 nucleotides: TGCGCCAGCAGCTCTAGCGGAGACAGTAACGGGGAGCTGTTTTTT. This translates into CASSSSGDSNGELFF.